A single sample is the source of the 5 T cell receptor beta chains below, sequenced in a study of CD4 T cell repertoires and nickel. TCRdb reanalysed the RT-PCR reads using MiXCR and keeps one entry per CDR3 protein. The sample has 500 or so distinct CDR3 sequences; around three quarters are singletons. Sequencing was carried out using CD4+ T cells from blood, not recorded whether cultured. The receptors derive from a human donor in a nickel allergy study, with or without nickel allergy (not recorded which). It is not recorded whether this sample comes from one donor or several.

V and J are TRBV12-3 or TRBV12-4 and TRBJ2-7, with TRBD1 matching over 8 bases. This CDR3 region has 14 residues. Trimming at V came to 3 bases and at J to 7 bases, leaving 8 bases not matched to a gene. CDR3 DNA sequence: TGTGCCAGCAGTTTTGGGCAGGGGGCCGATGAGCAGTACTTC. Protein: CASSFGQGADEQYF.

For this clonotype: Its ends do not fully match the called genes, so a read error is possible. CDR3 nucleotides: TGTGCCAGCGGACACAGGGGCAATCTGCCCCAGCATTTT. It yields the protein CASGHRGNLPQHF. The rearrangement uses TRBV12-3 or TRBV12-4 and TRBJ1-5; 7 positions match TRBD1. The CDR3 is made up of 13 amino acids.

The V and J genes are TRBV20-1 and TRBJ2-7, with 7 nucleotides matching TRBD2. V was clipped by 7 bases and J by 1 base; unmatched bases: 7. This CDR3 is 13 amino acids long. Germline V gives CDR1 DFQATT, CDR2 SNEGSKA (reference sequence). The CDR3 nucleotides read TGCAGTGGGGGGGGTGGGGGTTCCTACGAGCAGTACTTC. Translation: CSGGGGGSYEQYF.

The chain is built from TRBV7-2 and TRBJ1-2, with D possibly being TRBD1 (5 bases). Between the trimmed V and J ends, which lost 4 bases and 7 bases, there was a span of 10 bases. The CDR3 totals 12 residues. CDR1 and CDR2 (germline): SGHTA, FQGNSA. The CDR3 sequence is CASSWMGGGYTF. CDR3 sequence (DNA): TGTGCCAGCAGCTGGATGGGGGGTGGCTACACCTTC.

V and J are TRBV6-4 and TRBJ1-1, with 9 nucleotides matching TRBD1. The CDR3 spans 16 residues. Germline assignment: CDR1 MRHNA and CDR2 SNTAGT. Trimming removed 7 bases from V and 2 bases from J; junction bases left unmatched: 11. CDR3 sequence: CASKSGTGTSNTEAFF. In DNA form, the CDR3 reads TGTGCCAGCAAAAGTGGGACAGGGACGTCAAACACTGAAGCTTTCTTT.